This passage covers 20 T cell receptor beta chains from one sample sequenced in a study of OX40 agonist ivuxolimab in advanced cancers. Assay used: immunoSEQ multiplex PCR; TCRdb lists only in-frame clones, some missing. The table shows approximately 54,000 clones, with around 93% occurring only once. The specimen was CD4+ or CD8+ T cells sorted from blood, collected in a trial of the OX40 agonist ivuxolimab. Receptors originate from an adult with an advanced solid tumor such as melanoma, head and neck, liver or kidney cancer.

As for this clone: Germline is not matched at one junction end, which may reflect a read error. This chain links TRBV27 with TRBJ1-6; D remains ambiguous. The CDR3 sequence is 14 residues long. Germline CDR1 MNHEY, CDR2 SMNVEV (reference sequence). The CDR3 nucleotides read TGTGCCAACAGTGCGCACTCCTATAATTCACCCCTCCACTTT. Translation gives CANSAHSYNSPLHF.

The CDR3 sequence: CASSFGGSYNEQFF. Written as DNA, the CDR3 is TGTGCCAGCAGTTTTGGGGGCTCCTACAATGAGCAGTTCTTC. The chain uses TRBV6-5 and TRBJ2-1; D could derive from TRBD1 or TRBD2 (5 bases each). The CDR3 extends over 14 amino acids. The germline CDR1 and CDR2 sequences are MNHEY and SVGAGI. V lost 4 bases to trimming and J lost 0 bases, with 7 bases between them.

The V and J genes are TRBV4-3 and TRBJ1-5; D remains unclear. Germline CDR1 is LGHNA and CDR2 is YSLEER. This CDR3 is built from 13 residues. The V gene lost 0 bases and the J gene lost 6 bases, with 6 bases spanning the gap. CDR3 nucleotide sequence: TGCGCCAGCAGCCAAGATTACAGTCAGCCCCAGCATTTT. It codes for CASSQDYSQPQHF.

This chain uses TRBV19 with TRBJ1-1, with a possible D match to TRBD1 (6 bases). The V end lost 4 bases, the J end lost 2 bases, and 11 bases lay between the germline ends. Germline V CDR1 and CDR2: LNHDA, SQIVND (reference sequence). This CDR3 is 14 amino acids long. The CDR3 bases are TGTGCCAGTAGTAATGGGGGCACCAACACTGAAGCTTTCTTT. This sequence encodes CASSNGGTNTEAFF.

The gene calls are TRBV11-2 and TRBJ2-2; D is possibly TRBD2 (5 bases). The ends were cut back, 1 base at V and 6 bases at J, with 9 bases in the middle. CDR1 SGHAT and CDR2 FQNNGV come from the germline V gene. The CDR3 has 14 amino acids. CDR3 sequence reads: CASSLVVRAGELFF. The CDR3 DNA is TGTGCCAGCAGCTTAGTGGTGAGGGCCGGGGAGCTGTTTTTT.

The CDR3 DNA reads TGTGCCAGCAGTGATTTTGGGGCCGGGCAGCCCCAGCATTTT. Protein: CASSDFGAGQPQHF. This chain links TRBV2 with TRBJ1-5; tentatively, D is TRBD1 (5 bases). The CDR3 covers 14 residues. V was clipped by 3 bases and J by 7 bases, with 13 bases between them. CDR1 is SNHLY and CDR2 is FYNNEI in the germline V gene.

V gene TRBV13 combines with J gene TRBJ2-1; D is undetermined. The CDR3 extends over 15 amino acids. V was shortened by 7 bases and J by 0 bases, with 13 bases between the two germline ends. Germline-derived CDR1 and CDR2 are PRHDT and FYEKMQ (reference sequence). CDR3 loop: CASNHRTVSYNEQFF. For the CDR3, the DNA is TGTGCCAGCAACCATCGGACGGTCTCCTACAATGAGCAGTTCTTC.

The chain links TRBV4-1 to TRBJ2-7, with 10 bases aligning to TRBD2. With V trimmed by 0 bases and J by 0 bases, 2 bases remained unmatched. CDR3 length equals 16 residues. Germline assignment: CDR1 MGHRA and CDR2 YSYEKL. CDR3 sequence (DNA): TGCGCCAGCAGCCAAGATTTAGCGGGAGGCTCCTACGAGCAGTACTTC. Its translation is CASSQDLAGGSYEQYF.

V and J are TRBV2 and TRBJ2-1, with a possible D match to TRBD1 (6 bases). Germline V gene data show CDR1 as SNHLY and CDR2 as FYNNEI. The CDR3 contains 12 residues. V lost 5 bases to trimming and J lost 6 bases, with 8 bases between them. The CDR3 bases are TGTGCCAGCAGTCCACAGGGCAATGAGCAGTTCTTC. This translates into CASSPQGNEQFF.

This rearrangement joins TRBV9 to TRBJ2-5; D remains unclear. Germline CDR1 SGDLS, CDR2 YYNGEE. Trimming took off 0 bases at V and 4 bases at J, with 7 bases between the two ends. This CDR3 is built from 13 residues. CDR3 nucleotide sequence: TGTGCCAGCAGCGTAGCTGGGTTAGAGACCCAGTACTTC. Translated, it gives CASSVAGLETQYF. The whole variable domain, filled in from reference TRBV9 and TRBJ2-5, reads DSGVTQTPKHLITATGQRVTLRCSPRSGDLSVYWYQQSLDQGLQFLIQYYNGEERAKGNILERFSAQQFPDLHSELNLSSLELGDSALYFCASSVAGLETQYFGPGTRLLVL.

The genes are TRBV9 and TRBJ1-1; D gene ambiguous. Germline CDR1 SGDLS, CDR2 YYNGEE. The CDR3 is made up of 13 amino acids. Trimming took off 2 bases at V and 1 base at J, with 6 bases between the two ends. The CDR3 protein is CASSVKQNTEAFF. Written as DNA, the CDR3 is TGTGCCAGCAGCGTTAAACAGAACACTGAAGCTTTCTTT.

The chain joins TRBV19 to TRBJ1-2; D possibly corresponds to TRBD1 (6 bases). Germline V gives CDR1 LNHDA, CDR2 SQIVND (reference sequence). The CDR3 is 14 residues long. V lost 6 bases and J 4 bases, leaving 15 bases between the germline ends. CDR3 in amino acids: CASSHRALGYGYTF. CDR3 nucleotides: TGTGCCAGTAGCCACAGGGCCCTAGGCTATGGCTACACCTTC.

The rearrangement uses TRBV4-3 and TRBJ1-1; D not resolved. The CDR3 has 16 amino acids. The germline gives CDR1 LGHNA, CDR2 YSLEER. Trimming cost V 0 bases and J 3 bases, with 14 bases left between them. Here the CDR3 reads CASSQDLERIYTEAFF. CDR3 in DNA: TGCGCCAGCAGCCAAGATTTGGAGCGAATATACACTGAAGCTTTCTTT.

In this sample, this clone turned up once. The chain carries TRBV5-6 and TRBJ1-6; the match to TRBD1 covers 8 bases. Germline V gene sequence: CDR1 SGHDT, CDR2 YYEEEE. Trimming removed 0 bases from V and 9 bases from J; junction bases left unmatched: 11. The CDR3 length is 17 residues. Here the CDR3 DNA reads TGTGCCAGCAGCTTGGGATTCCGGGACAGGCTAATTTCACCCCTCCACTTT. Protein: CASSLGFRDRLISPLHF. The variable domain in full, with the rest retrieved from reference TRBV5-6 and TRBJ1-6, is DAGVTQSPTHLIKTRGQQVTLRCSPKSGHDTVSWYQQALGQGPQFIFQYYEEEERQRGNFPDRFSGHQFPNYSSELNVNALLLGDSALYLCASSLGFRDRLISPLHFGNGTRLTVT.

CDR3 sequence reads: CASSLAGGSYEQYF. CDR3 sequence (DNA): TGTGCCAGCAGCTTAGCCGGGGGCTCCTACGAGCAGTACTTC. This rearrangement joins TRBV11-2 to TRBJ2-7; D is possibly TRBD2 (6 bases). CDR3 length equals 14 residues. Germline V gene data show CDR1 as SGHAT and CDR2 as FQNNGV. Trimming stripped 1 base from V and 0 bases from J, with 7 bases between. Combining the CDR3 with reference TRBV11-2 and TRBJ2-7 gives the whole variable domain EAGVAQSPRYKIIEKRQSVAFWCNPISGHATLYWYQQILGQGPKLLIQFQNNGVVDDSQLPKDRFSAERLKGVDSTLKIQPAKLEDSAVYLCASSLAGGSYEQYFGPGTRLTVT.

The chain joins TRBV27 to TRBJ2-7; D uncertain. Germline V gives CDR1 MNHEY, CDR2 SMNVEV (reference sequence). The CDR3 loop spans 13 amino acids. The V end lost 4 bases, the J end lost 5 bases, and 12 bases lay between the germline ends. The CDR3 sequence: CASSSGPGDEQYF. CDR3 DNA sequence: TGTGCCAGCAGTTCGGGTCCCGGTGACGAGCAGTACTTC.

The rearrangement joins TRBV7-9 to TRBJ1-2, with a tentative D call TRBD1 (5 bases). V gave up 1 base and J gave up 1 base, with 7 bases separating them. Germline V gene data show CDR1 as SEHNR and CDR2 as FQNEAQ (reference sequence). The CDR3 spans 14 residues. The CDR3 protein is CASSLVDNNYGYTF. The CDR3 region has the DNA TGTGCCAGCAGCTTAGTGGACAATAACTATGGCTACACCTTC. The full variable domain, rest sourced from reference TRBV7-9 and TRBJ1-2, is DTGVSQNPRHKITKRGQNVTFRCDPISEHNRLYWYRQTLGQGPEFLTYFQNEAQLEKSRLLSDRFSAERPKGSFSTLEIQRTEQGDSAMYLCASSLVDNNYGYTFGSGTRLTVV.

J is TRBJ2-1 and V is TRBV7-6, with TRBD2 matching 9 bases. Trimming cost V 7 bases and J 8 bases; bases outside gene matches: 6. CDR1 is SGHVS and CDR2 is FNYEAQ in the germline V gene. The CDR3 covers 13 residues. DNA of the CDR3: TGTGCCAGCAAGGGACTAGCTGCCGATGAGCAGTTCTTC. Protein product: CASKGLAADEQFF. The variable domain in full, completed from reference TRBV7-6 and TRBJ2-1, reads GAGVSQSPRYKVTKRGQDVALRCDPISGHVSLYWYRQALGQGPEFLTYFNYEAQQDKSGLPNDRFSAERPEGSISTLTIQRTEQRDSAMYRCASKGLAADEQFFGPGTRLTVL.

CDR3 coding DNA: TGTGCCAGCAGCACGACCGGGACGGACCCCTCCTACGAGCAGTACTTC. Protein product: CASSTTGTDPSYEQYF. The chain is built from TRBV7-2 and TRBJ2-7, with D perhaps assigned TRBD1 or TRBD2 (5 bases each). Germline lookup yields CDR1 SGHTA and CDR2 FQGNSA. The CDR3 runs 16 residues. With 5 bases removed from V and 0 bases from J, the gap between germline ends came to 17 bases.

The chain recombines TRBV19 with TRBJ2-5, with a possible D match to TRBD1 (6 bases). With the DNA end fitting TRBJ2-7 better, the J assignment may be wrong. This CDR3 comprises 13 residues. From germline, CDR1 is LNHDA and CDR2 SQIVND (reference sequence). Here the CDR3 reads CASSPRTAYEQYF. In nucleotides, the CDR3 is TGTGCCAGTAGTCCAAGGACAGCCTACGAGCAGTACTTC.